Listed below are T cell receptor beta chains from one sample, sequenced in a study of OX40 agonist ivuxolimab in advanced cancers. Profiling relied on immunoSEQ multiplex PCR, and the TCRdb table lists in-frame clones only, not all of them. The top ten hold about an eighth of the sample, which has about 46,000 clones, around 91% seen once. The material sequenced was CD4+ or CD8+ T cells sorted from blood, taken in a trial of the OX40 agonist ivuxolimab. The source is an adult with an advanced solid tumor such as melanoma, head and neck, liver or kidney cancer. CDR3s include the opening cysteine and the closing phenylalanine or tryptophan. The D gene is left open where the match is weak. Not all rows give a size; the values are once, few, many and, for expanded clones, a class.

TRBD1	.	TRBV14	TRBJ2-5	TGTGCCAGCAGCCATGAGGGACAGCAAGAGACCCAGTACTTC	CASSHEGQQETQYF
TRBD1	.	TRBV7-9	TRBJ1-2	TGTGCCAGCAGCCCAACCGGGACAGGGGACTATGGCTACACCTTC	CASSPTGTGDYGYTF
.	.	TRBV6-5	TRBJ2-7	TGTGCCAGCAGCCTAATACCGTCAGCCTCCTACGAGCAGTACTTC	CASSLIPSASYEQYF
TRBD2	.	TRBV29-1	TRBJ2-2	TGCAGCGTCGCGGGGGGGGCCGGGGAGCTGTTTTTT	CSVAGGAGELFF
TRBD1	.	TRBV28	TRBJ1-5	TGTGCCAGCAGTTTATTTAGGGGGCAGGGCAATCAGCCCCAGCATTTT	CASSLFRGQGNQPQHF
.	.	TRBV28	TRBJ1-2	TGTGCCAGCAGTTTTATGGTCGGGGGGTATGGCTACACCTTC	CASSFMVGGYGYTF
.	.	TRBV25-1	TRBJ2-5	TGTGCCAGCAGTGCTTCAGGGGGGTACGTGGCGACCCAGTACTTC	CASSASGGYVATQYF
.	.	TRBV5-4	TRBJ2-4	TGTGCCAGCAGCTCAGCGGGCATTCAGTACTTC	CASSSAGIQYF
.	.	TRBV19	TRBJ2-7	TGTGCCAGCAGTAACGGATACGAGCAGTACTTC	CASSNGYEQYF
TRBD2	.	TRBV11-2	TRBJ2-1	TGTGCCAGCAGCTTATCGGGACTAGCGGGGAACAATGAGCAGTTCTTC	CASSLSGLAGNNEQFF
TRBD2	.	TRBV19	TRBJ2-7	TGTGCCAGTAGTATAAATTTTCCGGGACTAGAAACCTTC	CASSINFPGLETF
.	.	TRBV28	TRBJ2-1	TGTGCCAGCAGTGGAGGGAGAGGGAATGAGCAGTTCTTC	CASSGGRGNEQFF
.	once	TRBV7-9	TRBJ2-7	TGTGCCAGCACCCAGACAGCATCCTACGAGCAGTACTTC	CASTQTASYEQYF
.	.	TRBV15	TRBJ2-7	TGTGCCGCTGACACCTACGAGCAGTACTTC	CAADTYEQYF
TRBD1	.	TRBV4-3	TRBJ1-4	TGCGCCAGCAGCCCCCGGACAGGGGGCTTGTTAGATGAAAAACTGTTTTTT	CASSPRTGGLLDEKLFF
TRBD1	.	TRBV4-3	TRBJ2-7	TGCGCCAGCAGCCAAGACGGAGCAGGGGGCTACTCCGAGCAGTACTTC	CASSQDGAGGYSEQYF
.	.	TRBV27	TRBJ2-7	TGTGCCAGCAGTTCCGATCAGATTCGCTCCTACGAGCAGTACTTC	CASSSDQIRSYEQYF
.	.	TRBV4-1	TRBJ1-4	TGCGCCAGCAGCCACTCACCCCAGGGGTACCCTAATGAAAAACTGTTTTTT	CASSHSPQGYPNEKLFF
.	once	TRBV30	TRBJ2-3	TGTGCCCGGGGGTCAGGGTTAAGCACAGATACGCAGTATTTT	CARGSGLSTDTQYF
.	.	TRBV6-6	TRBJ1-5	TGTGCCAGTGAAGAAGGTTTTCATCAGCCCCAGCATTTT	CASEEGFHQPQHF
.	.	TRBV5-6	TRBJ1-1	TGTGCCAGCAGCGTAGGGGGTTTCACTGAAGCTTTCTTT	CASSVGGFTEAFF
.	.	TRBV19	TRBJ1-5	TGTGCCAGTGGGGACCGGCAAAGCAATCAGCCCCAGCATTTT	CASGDRQSNQPQHF
.	.	TRBV21-1	TRBJ2-2	TGTGCCAGCAGCACTTGGACAGGGGGGGTGACCGGGGAGCTGTTTTTT	CASSTWTGGVTGELFF
TRBD1	.	TRBV15	TRBJ2-7	TGTGCCACCAGCAGAGATCGGGGACAGGTCTACGAGCAGTACTTC	CATSRDRGQVYEQYF
.	.	TRBV4-1	TRBJ1-1	TGCGCCAGCAGCCAAGATTTATTGGGGCTGAACACTGAAGCTTTCTTT	CASSQDLLGLNTEAFF
.	once	TRBV19	TRBJ2-1	TGTGCCAGTAGTAGCGGGACTTATGAGCAGTTCTTC	CASSSGTYEQFF
TRBD2	.	TRBV13	TRBJ2-1	TGTGCCAGCAACGGCGGGAGGGCCCTCTACAATGAGCAGTTCTTC	CASNGGRALYNEQFF
.	.	TRBV28	TRBJ2-3	TGTGCCAGCAGTTTAAGGGGATGGGACACAGATACGCAGTATTTT	CASSLRGWDTDTQYF
TRBD2	.	TRBV28	TRBJ2-7	TGTGCCAGCAGTGTACTCGGGACTAGTACCTACGAGCAGTACTTC	CASSVLGTSTYEQYF
.	.	TRBV2	TRBJ2-7	TGTGCCAGCGCAGGGGAGGGCTACGAGCAGTACTTC	CASAGEGYEQYF
.	once	TRBV9	TRBJ2-3	TGTGCCAGCAGCGAGGGGGAAGATACGCAGTATTTT	CASSEGEDTQYF
.	.	TRBV9	TRBJ1-1	TGTGCCAGCAGCGTACAAGCGGTCACTGAAGCTTTCTTT	CASSVQAVTEAFF
TRBD1	.	TRBV6-4	TRBJ2-1	TGTGCCAGCAGTGACGAACAGGGGGTCGTTGTAGGGGGGTTCTCCTACAATGAGCAGTTCTTC	CASSDEQGVVVGGFSYNEQFF
.	.	TRBV5-4	TRBJ2-1	TGTGCCAGCAGCTTGGACTCAGTTCCTCAACGGCAGTTCTTC	CASSLDSVPQRQFF
TRBD1	.	TRBV5-1	TRBJ1-5	TGCGCCAGCAGCCCAGACAGGGGAGTGGATCAGCCCCAGCATTTT	CASSPDRGVDQPQHF
.	.	TRBV7-9	TRBJ1-1	TGTGCCAGCAGCTCGACCGGGACAATGGGTTCTGAAGCTTTCTTT	CASSSTGTMGSEAFF
.	.	TRBV5-1	TRBJ2-3	TGCGCCAGCAGCTTGGCGGGCCCCACGGTTGATACGCAGTATTTT	CASSLAGPTVDTQYF
TRBD2	.	TRBV6-6	TRBJ2-3	TGTGCCAGCCGCAGGGGGACTAGCCGCCCAGATACGCAGTATTTT	CASRRGTSRPDTQYF
TRBD1	.	TRBV9	TRBJ2-7	TGTGCCAGCAGCGGAGGGACAGGGGACTACGAGCAGTACTTC	CASSGGTGDYEQYF
.	.	TRBV7-9	TRBJ2-3	TGTGCCAGCAGCCCAAGGTGGGGACAAGACACAGATACGCAGTATTTT	CASSPRWGQDTDTQYF
TRBD1	.	TRBV7-6	TRBJ2-7	TGTGCCAGCAGCTTATGGACAGGGGATTACGAGCAGTACTTC	CASSLWTGDYEQYF
TRBD1	.	TRBV6-6	TRBJ1-5	TGTGCCAGCAGTTACCCGGGACAGGATCAGCCCCAGCATTTT	CASSYPGQDQPQHF
.	.	TRBV5-1	TRBJ2-1	TGCGCCAGCCGAAGTTCTGGCGGGAATTACAATGAGCAGTTCTTC	CASRSSGGNYNEQFF
.	.	TRBV2	TRBJ2-5	TGTGCCAGCAGTGTTTGGTTCTTCCAAGAGACCCAGTACTTC	CASSVWFFQETQYF
.	.	TRBV9	TRBJ2-7	TGTGCCAGCAGCGTAGGGGGGACTCCTCCCTACGAGCAGTACTTC	CASSVGGTPPYEQYF
TRBD2	.	TRBV28	TRBJ2-1	TGTGCCAGCAGTTTATTGGGGGGGGTACGTAATGAGCAGTTCTTC	CASSLLGGVRNEQFF
.	.	TRBV28	TRBJ1-1	TGTGCCAGCAGCTACGAACGGGAGGCCCAACTTGAAGCTTTCTTT	CASSYEREAQLEAFF
.	.	TRBV7-6	TRBJ2-1	TGTGCCAGCAGCTTACACGCCTTAAGCTCCTACAATGAGCAGTTCTTC	CASSLHALSSYNEQFF
TRBD2	.	TRBV7-6	TRBJ2-7	TGTGCCAGCAGCTTTGCGGGAGCTAGGAACGAGCAGTACTTC	CASSFAGARNEQYF
TRBD1	.	TRBV5-1	TRBJ2-1	TGCGCCAGCAGTAGGACAGGGGGTGACAATGAGCAGTTCTTC	CASSRTGGDNEQFF
.	.	TRBV11-2	TRBJ2-2	TGTGCCAGCAGCTTAGCCGGGGAGCTGTTTTTT	CASSLAGELFF
.	.	TRBV27	TRBJ2-7	TGTGCCAGCAGTACACAGGTTAGGGCCTTCCACGAGCAGTACTTC	CASSTQVRAFHEQYF
.	once	TRBV5-1	TRBJ1-4	TGCGCCAGCAGCTTTTGGGGGCCCTATCTTGAAAAACTGTTTTTT	CASSFWGPYLEKLFF
TRBD1	.	TRBV2	TRBJ1-2	TGTGCCAGCACCGGGACAGGCTATGGCTACACCTTC	CASTGTGYGYTF
.	.	TRBV10-1	TRBJ2-3	TGCGCCAGCAGTTTGGCAGGGGCGATTTCAGACTGCACAGATACGCAGTATTTT	CASSLAGAISDCTDTQYF
.	.	TRBV5-1	TRBJ1-1	TGCGCCAGCAGCTTGGTTGGCGAGAACACTGAAGCTTTCTTT	CASSLVGENTEAFF
.	.	TRBV6-5	TRBJ2-2	TGTGCCACCGCTCTCGAGTCGCGCACCGGGGAGCTGTTTTTT	CATALESRTGELFF
TRBD1	.	TRBV30	TRBJ1-2	TGTGCCTGGGGCCACGTTTCGAAAAAGGGACAGGGCGGCTATGGCTACACCTTC	CAWGHVSKKGQGGYGYTF
TRBD2	.	TRBV27	TRBJ2-7	TGTGCCAGCAGTTTATCGACTAGACTAGCGGGAGGACCCTACGAGCAGTACTTC	CASSLSTRLAGGPYEQYF
TRBD2	.	TRBV9	TRBJ2-5	TGTGCCAGCACCTTTAGCGGGGGGTTCCAAGAGACCCAGTACTTC	CASTFSGGFQETQYF